The clone carrying this T cell receptor beta chain appeared many times. Its target is not known. These data belong to a study of T-cell reconstitution after alpha-beta-depleted transplantation in children. Study-wide results and limits: T-cell numbers and diversity, one year after transplant, stemmed largely from T cells that were newly produced.

This sample's TCRbeta library carried unique molecular identifier barcodes. TCRdb passed the PCR reads through MiXCR, listing each CDR3 protein once. The sample lists over 150,000 distinct CDR3 sequences, around 7% occurring once. Germline trimming cut 0 bases from V and 3 bases from J; bases unmatched to any gene: 4. This CDR3 comprises 16 residues. Germline V gene sequence: CDR1 SGHRS, CDR2 YFSETQ. The receptor comes from a boy aged 2 to 10 with acute lymphoblastic leukemia, due to receive a stem cell transplant. The chain is built from TRBV5-1 and TRBJ2-7; 12 bases agree with TRBD2. The sample was PBMCs, taken before TCRalphabeta/CD19-depleted stem cell transplant. DNA for the CDR3: TGCGCCAGCAGCTTGGAGGGACTAGCGGGCAACTACGAGCAGTACTTC. It translates to CASSLEGLAGNYEQYF.